This T cell receptor beta chain was recovered during a study of PD-L1 blockade in urothelial cancer. The time point: peripheral blood 6 weeks after treatment start. Diagnoses among patients were locally advanced or metastatic urothelial carcinoma. Spike-ins of synthetic TCR analog templates went into each PCR. The assay was immunoSEQ multiplex PCR, and TCRdb's table has in-frame clones only and misses some. This sample carries about 66,000 clones, about 88% of them seen once, and the ten largest clones take approximately 10%. V was clipped by 6 bases and J by 1 base; unmatched bases: 5. This CDR3 has 15 residues. The germline CDR1 and CDR2 sequences are PRHDT and FYEKMQ (reference sequence).

The clonotype was recovered from a man between 60 and 75 years old with urothelial cancer. This chain connects TRBV13 to TRBJ2-5; TRBD2 aligns across 10 bases. The sequencing here drew on PBMCs, taken around atezolizumab (anti-PD-L1) treatment. CDR3 amino acids: CASRDSGRFQETQYF. CDR3 DNA: TGTGCCAGCAGGGATAGCGGGAGGTTCCAAGAGACCCAGTACTTC.